The next 23 T cell receptor beta chains were all read from a single sample in a study of Graves' ophthalmopathy and Graves' hyperthyroidism. RNA transcripts were the template, and TCR beta CDR3 regions were amplified from them. Scientists carried out first-round RT-PCR using HTBI primers and then a second-round multiplex PCR. In TCRdb, the multiplex PCR reads were re-called with MiXCR into one record per CDR3 protein. The table includes roughly 610,000 distinct CDR3 sequences, around a fifth detected once. The specimen sequenced was peripheral blood. The receptor source for this set is a woman under 30 with stable Graves' hyperthyroidism. Some clones in this sample may be carry-over from other donors' samples.

The chain has TRBV12-3 or TRBV12-4 and TRBJ2-2; D gene unclear. This CDR3 has 14 amino acids. V dropped 6 bases and J dropped 1 base, with 9 bases sitting between them. This CDR3 reads CASRPPMNTGELFF. The CDR3 coding sequence is TGTGCCAGCAGGCCCCCCATGAACACCGGGGAGCTGTTTTTT.

The chain couples TRBV7-8 to TRBJ1-6; D uncertain. Trimming took off 5 bases at V and 10 bases at J, with 18 bases between the two ends. This CDR3 has 15 amino acids. In germline, CDR1 is SGHVS, CDR2 FQNEAQ. The CDR3 is CASSPGTGVHSPLHF. The CDR3 DNA follows: TGTGCCAGCAGCCCCGGCACCGGGGTTCACTCACCCCTCCACTTT.

In its sample, this clonotype was seen many times. The V and J genes are TRBV7-3 and TRBJ1-2; D not certain. Deletions cut 5 bases from V and 4 bases from J, with 14 bases between. CDR3 size: 14 residues. In germline, CDR1 is SGHTA, CDR2 FQGTGA. The CDR3 nucleotides read TGTGCCAGCAGCCTGAATGGTCGGGGCTATGGCTACACCTTC. This sequence encodes CASSLNGRGYGYTF.

CDR3 amino acids: CATSINRGLGEQYF. The CDR3 DNA reads TGTGCCACCAGCATTAACAGGGGGCTTGGAGAGCAGTACTTC. The chain links TRBV15 to TRBJ2-7, with 9 bases fitting TRBD1. The CDR3 consists of 14 residues. Unmatched junction bases numbered 8, after V lost 4 bases and J lost 7 bases. Germline CDR1 and CDR2: LNHNV and YYDKDF (reference sequence).

The chain recombines TRBV11-2 with TRBJ2-2, with D possibly matching TRBD2 (5 bases). Trimming took 6 bases from V and 4 from J, leaving 12 bases between them. There are 14 residues in the CDR3. Germline values: CDR1 SGHAT, CDR2 FQNNGV. The DNA for the CDR3 is TGTGCCAGCAGTCACCCGGGAAGCACCGGGGAGCTGTTTTTT. Protein product: CASSHPGSTGELFF.

This clonotype has a count of ten or more. The chain recombines TRBV6-4 with TRBJ2-7, with 14 bases aligning to TRBD2. The CDR3 is made up of 19 amino acids. With V trimmed by 6 bases and J by 1 base, 14 bases remained unmatched. Looked up from germline, CDR1 is MRHNA and CDR2 is SNTAGT. The CDR3 here is CASSRSGTSGRVASYEQYF. The CDR3 DNA is TGTGCCAGCAGCCGATCCGGGACTAGCGGGAGAGTAGCGTCCTACGAGCAGTACTTC.

This clonotype showed up just a few times. This chain joins TRBV11-1 and TRBJ1-6, with no clear D. Germline V gene lookup returns CDR1 SGHAT and CDR2 FQDESV (reference sequence). Trimming pared 4 bases from V and 7 bases from J, leaving 17 bases between. The CDR3 runs to 16 residues. CDR3 DNA sequence: TGTGCCAGCAGCTCTGGAAGGCTATCGCCCAATTCACCCCTCCACTTT. This codes for CASSSGRLSPNSPLHF.

Only one count was recorded for this clonotype. The CDR3 loop is CSARDRGDGYGYTF. The CDR3 bases are TGCAGTGCTAGAGATCGGGGAGACGGCTATGGCTACACCTTC. V and J are TRBV20-1 and TRBJ1-2; D remains ambiguous. Germline V gives CDR1 DFQATT, CDR2 SNEGSKA (reference sequence). The V gene lost 0 bases and the J gene lost 4 bases, with 12 bases spanning the gap. This CDR3 has 14 residues.

In its sample, this clonotype was seen many times. This chain uses TRBV11-2 with TRBJ2-5; no definite D call. Trimming shortened V by 5 bases and J by 5 bases, and 12 bases separated the two germline ends. CDR1 and CDR2 (germline): SGHAT, FQNNGV. There are 13 residues in the CDR3. This chain's CDR3 is CASSPGARETQYF. Written as DNA, the CDR3 is TGTGCCAGCAGCCCCGGAGCTCGGGAGACCCAGTACTTC.

A note on this clonotype: A much bigger clone sits one base away, suggesting this may be a read error. A read error is likely, as this CDR3 ends without the conserved phenylalanine or tryptophan. V usage is TRBV12-3 or TRBV12-4 and J usage is TRBJ1-2, with 7 bases lining up with TRBD1. Germline trimming cut 2 bases from V and 8 bases from J; bases unmatched to any gene: 2. The length of the CDR3 is 12 residues. The CDR3 sequence: CASSLNRGGYTV. The CDR3 DNA sequence: TGTGCCAGCAGTTTAAACAGGGGCGGCTACACCGTC.

This clonotype came up many times. This chain links TRBV7-2 with TRBJ1-2; 7 bases fit TRBD1. Germline V gives CDR1 SGHTA, CDR2 FQGNSA. V lost 4 bases, J lost 7 bases, and 6 bases stayed unmatched. The CDR3 extends over 13 amino acids. The DNA for the CDR3 is TGTGCCAGCAGCTCCGGGACAGCCTTTGGCTACACCTTC. This gives the protein CASSSGTAFGYTF.

The count of this clonotype is one. A junction boundary mismatches the germline segment, possibly from a read error. V usage is TRBV20-1 and J usage is TRBJ1-1; D is unresolved. The CDR3 consists of 12 residues. The germline V gene encodes CDR1 DFQATT and CDR2 SNEGSKA (reference sequence). CDR3: CSAREGNTEACF. CDR3 sequence (DNA): TGCAGTGCTAGGGAGGGAAACACTGAAGCTTGCTTT.

At least ten counts were recorded for this clonotype. This sequence joins TRBV20-1 and TRBJ1-1, with a tentative D call TRBD1 (5 bases). In germline, CDR1 is DFQATT, CDR2 SNEGSKA (reference sequence). Trimming removed 1 base at V and 9 bases at J, with 15 bases between. This CDR3 is 13 amino acids long. CDR3 in DNA: TGCAGTGCTAGAGGATATGGGCAGGGTCAAGCTTTCTTT. Translation: CSARGYGQGQAFF.

This clonotype was counted ten times or more. J is TRBJ1-1 and V is TRBV12-3 or TRBV12-4; D unresolved. The CDR3 covers 16 residues. V was trimmed by 0 bases and J by 1 base, leaving 12 bases between them. CDR3 sequence (DNA): TGTGCCAGCAGTTTAGCGCGGGGAGGGAGGAACACTGAAGCTTTCTTT. The encoded protein is CASSLARGGRNTEAFF.

The chain employs TRBV20-1 and TRBJ1-6; TRBD1 matches at 9 bases. The CDR3 extends over 14 amino acids. Germline V gene lookup returns CDR1 DFQATT and CDR2 SNEGSKA (reference sequence). V lost 6 bases and J lost 4; bases outside the gene matches: 4. Here the CDR3 reads CSAAGTGYNSPLHF. The CDR3 nucleotides read TGCAGTGCGGCCGGGACAGGGTATAATTCACCCCTCCACTTT.

J is TRBJ2-7 and V is TRBV11-1, with D hard to call. The V end lost 3 bases, the J end lost 2 bases, and 11 bases lay between the germline ends. Per the germline V gene, CDR1 is SGHAT and CDR2 is FQDESV (reference sequence). The CDR3 is made up of 14 amino acids. The CDR3 DNA reads TGTGCCAGCAGCTTTGGGTGGTTTCCCTACGAGCAGTACTTC. Translation: CASSFGWFPYEQYF. Combining the CDR3 with reference TRBV11-1 and TRBJ2-7 gives the whole variable domain EAEVAQSPRYKITEKSQAVAFWCDPISGHATLYWYRQILGQGPELLVQFQDESVVDDSQLPKDRFSAERLKGVDSTLKIQPAELGDSAMYLCASSFGWFPYEQYFGPGTRLTVT.

This clonotype was counted at least ten times. This sequence joins TRBV6-2 or TRBV6-3 and TRBJ1-5; 8 bases line up with TRBD1. J gave up 5 bases and V 2 bases, and 8 bases lay outside the gene matches. The CDR3 contains 16 residues. Germline V gene lookup returns CDR1 MNHEY and CDR2 SVGEGT. CDR3 sequence reads: CASSYVDRDFDQPQHF. In nucleotides, the CDR3 is TGTGCCAGCAGTTACGTGGACAGGGATTTTGATCAGCCCCAGCATTTT.

V is TRBV7-8 and J is TRBJ1-5; a possible D gene is TRBD1 (5 bases). CDR1 is SGHVS and CDR2 is FQNEAQ in the germline V gene. Trimming shortened V by 2 bases and J by 2 bases, and 10 bases separated the two germline ends. The CDR3 covers 15 residues. CDR3 protein: CASSLNRIGNQPQHF. For the CDR3, the DNA is TGTGCCAGCAGCTTAAACAGGATCGGCAATCAGCCCCAGCATTTT.

This clonotype occurred many times. The V call is TRBV7-2, the J call TRBJ1-6, with TRBD1 identical over 11 bases. In germline, CDR1 is SGHTA, CDR2 FQGNSA. There are 17 residues in the CDR3. J was trimmed by 7 bases and V by 0 bases; bases with no gene match: 5. CDR3 region: CASSLALRDRGNSPLHF. The DNA of the CDR3 is TGTGCCAGCAGCTTAGCGCTCCGGGACAGGGGGAATTCACCCCTCCACTTT.

This clonotype was observed a handful of times. The V and J genes are TRBV5-1 and TRBJ2-2, with 8 bases aligning to TRBD1. The CDR3 totals 17 residues. Germline loops: CDR1 SGHRS, CDR2 YFSETQ. Unmatched junction bases numbered 9, after V lost 4 bases and J lost 1 base. CDR3 in amino acids: CASSQDRVFENTGELFF. The CDR3, as DNA: TGCGCCAGCAGCCAGGACAGGGTTTTTGAGAACACCGGGGAGCTGTTTTTT.

This clonotype showed up many times. V gene TRBV2 combines with J gene TRBJ1-2, with D perhaps matching TRBD1 (6 bases). The V end was cut by 6 bases, the J end by 4 bases, with 12 bases between. The CDR3 contains 13 residues. From germline, CDR1 is SNHLY and CDR2 FYNNEI. CDR3 in amino acids: CASRRQEGYGYTF. The CDR3 coding sequence is TGTGCCAGCAGGCGACAGGAGGGCTATGGCTACACCTTC.

This clonotype was found many times. The chain links TRBV2 to TRBJ1-5; 7 bases fit TRBD1. J lost 7 bases, V lost 5 bases, and 5 bases had no gene match. Germline V gives CDR1 SNHLY, CDR2 FYNNEI. There are 13 residues in the CDR3. CDR3 bases: TGTGCCAGCAGTATGACAGGGTACCAGCCCCAGCATTTT. It is translated as CASSMTGYQPQHF.

This clonotype was seen at least ten times. The rearrangement links TRBV19 to TRBJ2-5, with unresolved D. The CDR3 has 16 residues. Germline CDR1 reads LNHDA; CDR2 reads SQIVND (reference sequence). V was cut by 5 bases and J by 0 bases, with 16 bases left in between. CDR3 amino acids: CASSLNTGRYQETQYF. The CDR3, as DNA: TGTGCCAGTAGTCTCAATACCGGACGGTACCAAGAGACCCAGTACTTC.